The present entry profiles one T cell receptor (beta chain) with its context. In this sample, this clonotype turned up a few times. Its antigen is unknown. Base qualities are not provided; no much larger clone lies one nucleotide away. Sequenced on an Illumina MiSeq. Multiplex PCR with BIOMED2 TRB-A/B primer pools was used to amplify TRB rearrangements. Illumina-compatible adapters and 7-nucleotide sample barcodes were attached to the amplicons in two consecutive PCRs. Phusion HS II polymerase was used for all library PCRs. Amplicons were purified from gel with the NucleoSpin Gel and PCR Clean-up kit, quantified on Qubit, and pooled at approximately 4.1 nM. The quality of the amplicon pool was checked on an Agilent 2100 Bioanalyzer prior to Illumina next-generation sequencing. The study's own analysis went as follows. MiXCR 3.0.8 with the default MiXCR reference library was used to annotate TRB rearrangements. Non-productive reads and sequences with fewer than 2 reads were removed, and every unique CDR3 nucleotide sequence was treated as one clone. Clonality, diversity, richness and V-J gene usage were computed in R 3.5.1. GLIPH2 was used for TCR clustering by CDR3 similarity, and generation probabilities were calculated by OLGA. GLIPH2 clusters were kept only when the clusters contained at least four unique TCR clonotypes present in at least three individuals. TCRdb handled the public reads itself, with Q25 trimming in fastp and clone calling in MiXCR, and kept productive beta chains. CDR3 protein duplicates are merged, each entry listing the most common genes and DNA. The V and J calls were determined by TCRdb, not by the authors. The sample has around 15,000 distinct CDR3 sequences on record, over 25% of them singletons. Over 6.5% of the sample goes to the ten largest clones.

CDR1 is given as SGHNT and CDR2 as YYREEE, both from the germline V gene (reference sequence). The CDR3 holds 17 amino acids from the cysteine to the phenylalanine. Kept here is only the CDR3 DNA, which spans 51 bases and is read in frame from base 1. V ends up 1 base short and J 8 bases short, with an unmatched junction base count of 15. The sample belongs to a study of T and B cells in COVID-19 patients (dated by TCRdb to about 2020). General notes on the study: Using TRB and IGH repertoire sequencing of peripheral blood, the study characterized adaptive immunity in COVID-19 patients who had active infection or had recovered. The recovered cohort included 19 patients who contributed 20 to 25 samples, and most of those patients had mild to moderate COVID-19 that was managed on an outpatient basis. Median age was approximately 30 years in the recovered cohort versus under 70 years in the active-infection cohort. Of the approximately 20 patients in the active-infection cohort, approximately 12 were critically ill and needed mechanical ventilation or ECMO. In the active-infection cohort, about 90% of the 20 patients had comorbidities linked to unfavorable COVID-19 outcome. The repository of TCR and BCR sequences included just under 70 time points from about 35 patients, and more than 7.5 million TCR sequences were analysed. Two patients were included in both the recovered and active cohorts because samples were available from active disease and after recovery. An age-matched reference group of some 39 healthy donors negative for COVID-19 antibodies was used as the comparison for repertoire analyses. As many as 9 follow-up blood samples were taken per patient, and some of the samples covered different disease stages within the same individual. Paper-wide results and their limitations: The cohort was judged too small for assessing how HLA contributes to COVID-19 susceptibility or severity. Few blood samples were available from mildly ill patients while symptoms were present or from severe cases at early time points. Specific T cell subsets (CD4+/Treg/CD8+) and sorted SARS-CoV-2-responsive or tetramer+ T cells had not yet been sequenced, and these experiments were ongoing. A total of approximately 2,300 exclusive TCR clusters, including over 25 low-pGen clusters, were found in the recovered cohort. Patients with COVID-19 were reported to show strongly skewed TRBV/TRBJ gene usage. TRB repertoires were highly clonal in active COVID-19, whereas diversity and richness at recovery rose above healthy donor levels. Prospective validation of the reported TCR clusters was stated to be required before clinical use.

TRB repertoires were amplified from 250-500 ng of genomic DNA extracted from blood. The sample was blood. The chain was built from TRBV5-4 and TRBJ2-3; a stretch of 8 junction bases matches TRBD2. This sequence was found in a human donor who had recovered from COVID-19. The CDR3 protein is CASSLRREGRLGLTQYF. The sequenced DNA is TGTGCCAGCAGCTTGCGACGGGAGGGCCGGTTGGGTCTTACGCAGTATTTT.